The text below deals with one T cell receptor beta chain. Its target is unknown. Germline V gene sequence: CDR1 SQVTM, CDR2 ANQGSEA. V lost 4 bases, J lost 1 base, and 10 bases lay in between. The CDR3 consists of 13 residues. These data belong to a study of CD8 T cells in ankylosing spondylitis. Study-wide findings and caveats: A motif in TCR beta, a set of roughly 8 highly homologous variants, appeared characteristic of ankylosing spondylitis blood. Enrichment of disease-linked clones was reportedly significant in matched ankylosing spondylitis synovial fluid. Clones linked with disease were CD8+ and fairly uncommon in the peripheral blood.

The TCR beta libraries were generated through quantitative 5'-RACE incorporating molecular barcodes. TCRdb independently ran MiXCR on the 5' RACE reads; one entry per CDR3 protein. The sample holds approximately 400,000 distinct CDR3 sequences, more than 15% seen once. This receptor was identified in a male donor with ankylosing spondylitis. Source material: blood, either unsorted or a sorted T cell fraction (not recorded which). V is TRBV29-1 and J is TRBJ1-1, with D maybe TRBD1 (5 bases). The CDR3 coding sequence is TGCAGCGTTGGGACAAGAACGAACACTGAAGCTTTCTTT. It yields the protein CSVGTRTNTEAFF.